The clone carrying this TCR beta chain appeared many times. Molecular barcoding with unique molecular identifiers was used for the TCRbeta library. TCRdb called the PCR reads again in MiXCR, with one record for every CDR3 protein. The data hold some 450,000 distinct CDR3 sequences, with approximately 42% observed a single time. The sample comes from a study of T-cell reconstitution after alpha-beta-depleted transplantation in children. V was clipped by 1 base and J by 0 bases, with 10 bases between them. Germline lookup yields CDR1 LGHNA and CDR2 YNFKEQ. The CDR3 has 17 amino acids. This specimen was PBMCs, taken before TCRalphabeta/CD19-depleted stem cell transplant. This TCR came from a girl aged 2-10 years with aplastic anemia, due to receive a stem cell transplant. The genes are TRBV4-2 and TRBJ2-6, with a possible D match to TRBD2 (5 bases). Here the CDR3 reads CASSQAGFSSGANVLTF. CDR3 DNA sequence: TGTGCCAGCAGCCAAGCGGGGTTCAGCTCTGGGGCCAACGTCCTGACTTTC.